This T cell receptor (beta chain) was identified in a study of cytomegalovirus exposure and HLA in healthy donors. Whole-study results and caveats: The tendency of first-cohort TCR clusters to co-occur in the roughly 120 validation repertoires was identified by a subsequent analysis. The study put 150 to 200 TCR beta chains on its list as cytomegalovirus-associated. Reports credit the classifier with highly specific, highly sensitive diagnosis of cytomegalovirus status. In vitro checks showed that a few CMV-associated chains really do target CMV antigens.

As regards this clone: Its target is unknown.

Germline CDR1 and CDR2: MGHRA and YSYEKL. The V end was cut by 1 base, the J end by 8 bases, with 14 bases between. The CDR3 contains 14 residues. Some clones are missing from TCRdb's copy, which holds only in-frame ones; the method was immunoSEQ multiplex PCR. The sample has about 110,000 clones, around 85% seen once. The specimen sequenced was PBMCs. The chain has TRBV4-1 and TRBJ1-2, with a weak D call TRBD1 (6 bases). This TCR was sampled from a woman between 18 and 29 years old in good health and CMV-seronegative. This CDR3 is CASSQAEQGIGYTF. The CDR3 DNA is TGCGCCAGCAGCCAAGCCGAACAGGGCATAGGCTACACCTTC.